Sequencing of this T cell receptor beta chain was carried out in a study of cytomegalovirus exposure and HLA in healthy donors. Worth noting for this clone: Its specificity is not known.

General study results and limits: With DRB1 most and HLA-C fewest, TCR association rates differed between HLA loci in a later analysis.

Germline assignment: CDR1 SGHTA and CDR2 FQGNSA. The length of the CDR3 is 14 residues. Trimming took 5 bases from V and 4 from J; bases not matched to a gene: 6. Researchers ran the PCR with 60 Vbeta and 13 Jbeta primers. In the study's own analysis: A follow-up analysis tallied tens of millions of unique TCR beta chains, about 10 million shared. Here immunoSEQ multiplex PCR was the method, and the copy in TCRdb shows in-frame clones only, minus some. D and trimming come from the DNA, and the V and J calls and clone size come from that table. This sample has some 120,000 clones, with about four fifths found just once.

The source material was PBMCs. J is TRBJ2-5 and V is TRBV7-2; 8 positions match TRBD1. The sequence derives from a young man in good health and CMV-seropositive. In DNA, the CDR3 is TGTGCCAGCAGCCACGGACAGGGCGGAGAGACCCAGTACTTC. Its translation: CASSHGQGGETQYF.